This TCR beta chain was obtained from a study of memory CD4+ T cells and cytomegalovirus serostatus. The overall study: Donors were healthy Belgian adults, 9 CMV seropositive and about two dozen seronegative.

The data were produced by immunoSEQ multiplex PCR, yet TCRdb's version contains in-frame clones alone and is incomplete. In the table there are tens of thousands of clones, roughly 82% of which are singletons. Whole-study findings and limits: About 40% of the roughly 150 known CMV-associated TCRbeta sequences appeared in CD4+ memory.

The CDR3 length is 12 residues. Germline CDR1 is SGHVS and CDR2 is FQNEAQ. V lost 4 bases and J 6 bases, leaving 9 bases between the germline ends. This clone was detected only a few times. The target antigen is unknown. Single viable CD3+CD4+CD8-CD45RO+ cells were sorted as the memory CD4+ T cells. Serum IgG to CMV pp150, pp28, p38 and p52 defined serostatus. After thawing, CD4+ T cells were positively selected. The sequence was collected from an adult in good health and CMV-seronegative. The chain uses TRBV7-8 and TRBJ1-2; no clear D gene. The sequencing input was memory CD4+ T cells from blood. The CDR3 DNA reads TGTGCCAGCAGCTCCGGAGTCGATGGCTACACCTTC. Its translation: CASSSGVDGYTF.